The rows below give T cell receptor beta chains drawn from one sample of a study of blood T cell repertoires in COVID-19. TCRdb keeps only in-frame clones here, not all; method: immunoSEQ multiplex PCR. Of 150,000 to 170,000 clones in the sample, approximately 84% were seen once. Sequenced: peripheral blood. The receptors were sampled from a woman aged 55-69 years with COVID-19, enrolled during active disease. Both conserved end residues are part of each CDR3. The order of the fields is CDR3 DNA, CDR3 protein, clone size, D gene, V gene, J gene. A D gene is named only where the DNA matches it firmly. Clone size is shown for a subset of rows, as once, few, many or a class of expanded clone.

TGTGCCAGCAGCTTAGAGGGGCGGAGCTACACCTTC,CASSLEGRSYTF,NA,NA,TRBV11-2,TRBJ1-2
TGTGCCTGGAGTGTCTCGGGGGACGGACTAACTAATGAAAAACTGTTTTTT,CAWSVSGDGLTNEKLFF,NA,NA,TRBV30,TRBJ1-4
TGTGCCAGCAGCTTAGAGGACAGGGGATATGGCTACACCTTC,CASSLEDRGYGYTF,NA,TRBD1,TRBV11-2,TRBJ1-2
TGTGCCAGTAGTGTTCGGACAGGCGCTTATAGCAATCAGCCCCAGCATTTT,CASSVRTGAYSNQPQHF,once,TRBD1,TRBV19,TRBJ1-5
TGTGCCAGCAGTAGACAGGGGGCGGGGGTTGGGGTCACTGAAGCTTTCTTT,CASSRQGAGVGVTEAFF,few,TRBD1,TRBV2,TRBJ1-1
TGTGCCAGCTCACCAGGCGACCGCTCGAGGGGAAACACCATATATTTT,CASSPGDRSRGNTIYF,few,NA,TRBV18,TRBJ1-3
TGTGCCAGCAGCAAATTAAACATTCAGTACTTC,CASSKLNIQYF,NA,NA,TRBV12-3/TRBV12-4,TRBJ2-4
TGTGCTAGCAGCTTTACTGTTAGCTCCTACAATGAGCAGTTCTTC,CASSFTVSSYNEQFF,NA,NA,TRBV7-7,TRBJ2-1
TGTGCCAGTAGACCGGCGGGTTTTTTTGGAAGGGACAGAAACGAAGAAGACTATGGCTACACCTTC,CASRPAGFFGRDRNEEDYGYTF,NA,TRBD1,TRBV19,TRBJ1-2
TGTGCCAGCAGCTTAGGTGGGGGAGGGCCCCAGCATTTT,CASSLGGGGPQHF,many,NA,TRBV11-2,TRBJ1-5
TGTGCCAGTAGTACGACTAGCTCCTACAATGAGCAGTTCTTC,CASSTTSSYNEQFF,NA,NA,TRBV19,TRBJ2-1
TGTGCCAGCAGCTTAGGTCCAGGGGGCGCCGAGACCCAGTACTTC,CASSLGPGGAETQYF,NA,TRBD1,TRBV11-3,TRBJ2-5
TGTGCCACCAGTAATTACAGGGGCAAGGGGGACACCGGGGAGCTGTTTTTT,CATSNYRGKGDTGELFF,NA,TRBD1,TRBV24-1,TRBJ2-2
TGTGCCAGTAGTATAGCGGGTATGGGCAATCAGCCCCAGCATTTT,CASSIAGMGNQPQHF,NA,NA,TRBV19,TRBJ1-5
TGTGCCAGCCGGACAGGGCGGGCACCCCTCCACTTT,CASRTGRAPLHF,NA,TRBD1,TRBV25-1,TRBJ1-6
TGTGCCAGCAGCTTGGCCGAACGGGGGGGTACTGAAGCTTTCTTT,CASSLAERGGTEAFF,NA,NA,TRBV5-4,TRBJ1-1
TGTGCCAGCACTAGAGGCGGGGCACTCACAGATACGCAGTATTTT,CASTRGGALTDTQYF,NA,NA,TRBV6-5,TRBJ2-3
TGTGCCAGCAAACCAGGACAGTATAATTCACCCCTCCACTTT,CASKPGQYNSPLHF,few,NA,TRBV5-6,TRBJ1-6
TGTGCCAGCAGTTATGGGGCGGATGGCTACACCTTC,CASSYGADGYTF,NA,NA,TRBV6-6,TRBJ1-2
TGTGCCAGCAGCCAAGGAGCGGGTAGCACAGATACGCAGTATTTT,CASSQGAGSTDTQYF,NA,NA,TRBV3-1/TRBV3-2,TRBJ2-3
TGTGCCAGCAGGATGCCACAGGGTGCGTCTTTCTTT,CASRMPQGASFF,once,NA,TRBV5-4,TRBJ1-1
TGCAGCGTTAAACGGCGGGGGCTGGTCTCTGAAGCTTTCTTT,CSVKRRGLVSEAFF,NA,NA,TRBV29-1,TRBJ1-1
TGTGCCAGCAGCGGGACAGGGGGTGGCTATAATTCACCCCTCCACTTT,CASSGTGGGYNSPLHF,NA,TRBD1,TRBV6-6,TRBJ1-6
TGTGCCAGCAGAACTGGACTAGCGGGAGGTCAAGAGACCCAGTACTTC,CASRTGLAGGQETQYF,NA,TRBD2,TRBV7-2,TRBJ2-5
TGTGCCAGTAGGGGTACAGGGCCCTATGAAAAACTGTTTTTT,CASRGTGPYEKLFF,NA,NA,TRBV19,TRBJ1-4
TGTGCCAGCTCACCACCGAGGACTAGCGATCAAATCATTCAGTACTTC,CASSPPRTSDQIIQYF,NA,TRBD2,TRBV18,TRBJ2-4
TGTGCCAGTAGTATAGGACAGGGGAGCGCTGGCTACACCTTC,CASSIGQGSAGYTF,NA,TRBD1,TRBV19,TRBJ1-2
TGTGCCAGCAGCCTTAGGGGGCATGGGGATTCACCCCTCCACTTT,CASSLRGHGDSPLHF,NA,TRBD1,TRBV5-6,TRBJ1-6
TGTGCCAGCAGCCCATGGGGGGGGGCCAACTCTGGGGCCAACGTCCTGACTTTC,CASSPWGGANSGANVLTF,NA,NA,TRBV3-1/TRBV3-2,TRBJ2-6
TGCGCCAGCAGCTTGGGGGGGACAGAGTACAATGAGCAGTTCTTC,CASSLGGTEYNEQFF,few,TRBD1,TRBV5-1,TRBJ2-1
TGTGCCACCAGTGATGAAGGGAGGGGAAACTATGGCTACACCTTC,CATSDEGRGNYGYTF,NA,NA,TRBV24-1,TRBJ1-2
TGCGCCAGCAGCCAAGTAGGACTGAATAACTATGGCTACACCTTC,CASSQVGLNNYGYTF,NA,NA,TRBV4-1,TRBJ1-2
TGCGCCAGCAGCACGGACAGTATGAACACTGAAGCTTTCTTT,CASSTDSMNTEAFF,NA,NA,TRBV5-1,TRBJ1-1
TGTGCCACCGGACTAGCGGGATCAAATACGCAGTATTTT,CATGLAGSNTQYF,NA,TRBD2,TRBV24-1,TRBJ2-3
TGTGCCAGCAGCCCATTTCCCTACGAGCAGTACTTC,CASSPFPYEQYF,once,NA,TRBV13,TRBJ2-7
TGCAGCGTTGTTCCGGGAACTAACTATGGCTACACCTTC,CSVVPGTNYGYTF,NA,NA,TRBV29-1,TRBJ1-2
TGTGCCAGCAGCCAACGACAGGGAGGAAATGGGGCAACTAATGAAAAACTGTTTTTT,CASSQRQGGNGATNEKLFF,few,TRBD1,TRBV3-1/TRBV3-2,TRBJ1-4
TGTGCCAGTAGTAGGGGCCGGACAGTGACCTCTGGAAACACCATATATTTT,CASSRGRTVTSGNTIYF,NA,NA,TRBV19,TRBJ1-3
TGTGCCAGCCGACCGACAGGGGGCAATCAGCCCCAGCATTTT,CASRPTGGNQPQHF,NA,TRBD1,TRBV6-5,TRBJ1-5
TGTGCCAGCAGTCAGGGGAACTATGGCTACACCTTC,CASSQGNYGYTF,NA,NA,TRBV6-2/TRBV6-3,TRBJ1-2
TGTGCCAGCAGCTCGAAGGGGCAGAACACTGAAGCTTTCTTT,CASSSKGQNTEAFF,NA,NA,TRBV7-3,TRBJ1-1
TGTGCCAGCAGCCAAGACGGGTCAGGGTTGGATGGCTACACCTTC,CASSQDGSGLDGYTF,NA,NA,TRBV4-2,TRBJ1-2
TGTGCCAGCAGTTCGAATAGTTCACCCCTCCACTTT,CASSSNSSPLHF,NA,NA,TRBV6-6,TRBJ1-6
TGTGCCAGCAGCTCCAAGATTGACAGGATCTATGGCTACACCTTC,CASSSKIDRIYGYTF,once,NA,TRBV5-5,TRBJ1-2